This TCR beta chain was retrieved from a study of shared clonotypes between healthy human individuals. General study findings and limits: The study drew on few donors, limiting represented genetic and exposure-history diversity. Investigators expected sequencing depth to affect clonotype sharing among donors.

Germline loops: CDR1 MGHDK, CDR2 SYGVNS. Trimming at V came to 2 bases and at J to 3 bases, leaving 3 bases not matched to a gene. This CDR3 has 15 amino acids. Comment on this clone: The antigen is not known. With only one base between it and a far larger clone, this is likely a read error.

Several immunoSEQ plates received, in even portions, the genomic DNA of each subset. In the original workflow: Filtering differed since immunoSEQ provided only junctions, with no quality scores. The method was immunoSEQ multiplex PCR; TCRdb's version includes in-frame clones alone and lacks a portion of them. V, J and clone size are taken as reported in that table, and D and trimming were inferred from the DNA itself. This sample has roughly 500,000 clones, with 65% to 85% found just once. The TCR was taken from a woman in her thirties or forties in good health. Some clones in this sample may be carry-over from other donors' samples. The specimen was PBMCs. V and J are TRBV25-1 and TRBJ2-2; 7 bases align to TRBD1. The DNA for the CDR3 is TGTGCCAGCAGTGAACTGGACAGGTACACCGGGGAGCTGTTTTTT. It translates to CASSELDRYTGELFF. The full variable domain, completed using reference TRBV25-1 and TRBJ2-2, is EADIYQTPRYLVIGTGKKITLECSQTMGHDKMYWYQQDPGMELHLIHYSYGVNSTEKGDLSSESTVSRIRTEHFPLTLESARPSHTSQYLCASSELDRYTGELFFGEGSRLTVL.